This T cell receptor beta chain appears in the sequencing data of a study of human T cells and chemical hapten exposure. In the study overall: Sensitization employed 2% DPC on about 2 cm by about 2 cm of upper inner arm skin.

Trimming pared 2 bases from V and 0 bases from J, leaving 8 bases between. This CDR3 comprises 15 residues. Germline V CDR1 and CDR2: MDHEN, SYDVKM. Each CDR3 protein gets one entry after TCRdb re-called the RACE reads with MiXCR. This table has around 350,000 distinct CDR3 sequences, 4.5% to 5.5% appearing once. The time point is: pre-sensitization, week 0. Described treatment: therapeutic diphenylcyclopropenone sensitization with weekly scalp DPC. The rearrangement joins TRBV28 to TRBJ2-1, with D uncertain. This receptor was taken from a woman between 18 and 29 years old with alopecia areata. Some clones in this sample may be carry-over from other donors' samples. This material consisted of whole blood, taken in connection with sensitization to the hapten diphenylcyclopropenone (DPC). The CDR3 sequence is CASSLGTFSYNEQFF. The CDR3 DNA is TGTGCCAGCAGTTTAGGAACATTCTCCTACAATGAGCAGTTCTTC. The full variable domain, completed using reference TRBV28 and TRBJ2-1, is DVKVTQSSRYLVKRTGEKVFLECVQDMDHENMFWYRQDPGLGLRLIYFSYDVKMKEKGDIPEGYSVSREKKERFSLILESASTNQTSMYLCASSLGTFSYNEQFFGPGTRLTVL.